Listed here are 18 T cell receptor beta chains from one sample, sequenced in a study of shared clonotypes between healthy human individuals. Profiled with immunoSEQ multiplex PCR; TCRdb holds only in-frame clones, not every one. Of 2 million to 3 million clones listed, approximately 94% were seen once; the top ten hold around 0.14%. The specimen sequenced was naive CD4+ T cells sorted from blood. Subset: CD45RA+ positively selected. Source of these receptors: a man aged 18 to 29 in good health.

V and J are TRBV15 and TRBJ1-1; no firm D call. The CDR3 is 16 amino acids. CDR1 is LNHNV and CDR2 is YYDKDF in the germline V gene (reference sequence). Trimming stripped 0 bases from V and 1 base from J, with 12 bases between. CDR3 nucleotides: TGTGCCACCAGCAGAGATCGGAGCAGGAAGAACACTGAAGCTTTCTTT. It translates to CATSRDRSRKNTEAFF.

This chain uses TRBV6-1 with TRBJ2-5; D call uncertain. Germline CDR1 MNHNS, CDR2 SASEGT. This CDR3 comprises 14 residues. The V end lost 8 bases, the J end lost 7 bases, and 20 bases lay between the germline ends. CDR3 sequence reads: CASPPGPMNGTQYF. In nucleotides, the CDR3 is TGTGCCAGCCCCCCCGGACCAATGAACGGGACCCAGTACTTC.

The CDR3 sequence: CASSIAGGHGETQYF. CDR3 nucleotide sequence: TGTGCCAGCAGCATAGCGGGGGGGCACGGGGAGACCCAGTACTTC. V and J are TRBV9 and TRBJ2-5, with TRBD2 matching over 11 bases. Germline V CDR1 and CDR2: SGDLS, YYNGEE. This CDR3 has 15 amino acids. V lost 4 bases and J lost 5; bases outside the gene matches: 7.

The sample holds a few counts of this clone. CDR3 protein: CASGLGQSNTEAFF. The CDR3 DNA is TGTGCTAGTGGTTTGGGACAGTCGAACACTGAAGCTTTCTTT. V is TRBV12-5 and J is TRBJ1-1; weak D call: TRBD1 (5 bases). With 1 base removed from V and 1 base from J, the gap between germline ends came to 7 bases. Germline V gene lookup returns CDR1 LGHNT and CDR2 FRNRAP. The CDR3 totals 14 residues.

This chain connects TRBV7-2 to TRBJ1-2, with 7 bases fitting TRBD1. This CDR3 contains 14 residues. V lost 3 bases and J lost 8; bases outside the gene matches: 9. The germline V gene encodes CDR1 SGHTA and CDR2 FQGNSA. CDR3 coding DNA: TGTGCCAGCAGCTTGGGACAGAGGTCGGGGGGCTACACCTTC. Amino acid sequence: CASSLGQRSGGYTF.

On this clone: Other DNA sequences in this specimen translate into the identical CDR3. This sequence joins TRBV15 and TRBJ2-5, with TRBD2 matching over 11 bases. The CDR3 is made up of 15 amino acids. Germline V gene data show CDR1 as LNHNV and CDR2 as YYDKDF (reference sequence). The V and J ends lost 2 bases and 5 bases, in that order; junction bases with no gene match: 4. CDR3 in amino acids: CATSRIAGGRETQYF. The CDR3 nucleotides are TGTGCCACCAGCAGAATAGCGGGGGGGCGGGAGACCCAGTACTTC. Together with reference TRBV15 and TRBJ2-5, the CDR3 gives the full variable domain: DAMVIQNPRYQVTQFGKPVTLSCSQTLNHNVMYWYQQKSSQAPKLLFHYYDKDFNNEADTPDNFQSRRPNTSFCFLDIRSPGLGDTAMYLCATSRIAGGRETQYFGPGTRLLVL.

This chain links TRBV5-1 with TRBJ2-5; 9 positions agree with TRBD2. The CDR3 is made up of 15 amino acids. The V gene's germline CDR1 is SGHRS and CDR2 YFSETQ. The V and J ends lost 0 bases and 7 bases, in that order; junction bases with no gene match: 7. CDR3 loop: CASSLESGAGGTQYF. The CDR3, as DNA: TGCGCCAGCAGCTTGGAGTCAGGAGCGGGGGGGACCCAGTACTTC.

In regard to this clone: This CDR3 is also generated by other DNA sequences in the sample. The V gene is TRBV6-1, the J gene TRBJ1-5; D might be TRBD1 (5 bases). This CDR3 has 13 amino acids. V lost 7 bases to trimming and J lost 0 bases, with 7 bases between them. The germline gives CDR1 MNHNS, CDR2 SASEGT. CDR3 sequence (DNA): TGTGCCAGCACTGGGGGTAGCAATCAGCCCCAGCATTTT. It translates to CASTGGSNQPQHF.

This chain links TRBV7-3 with TRBJ1-1, with TRBD1 as a possible D gene (5 bases). V lost 3 bases and J lost 6, with 11 bases in between. Germline V gene data show CDR1 as SGHTA and CDR2 as FQGTGA. The CDR3 runs to 13 residues. Written as DNA, the CDR3 is TGTGCCAGCAGCTTGGGGGAAGTTGCTGAAGCTTTCTTT. Translating it yields CASSLGEVAEAFF.

This chain joins TRBV5-1 and TRBJ2-7; TRBD1 agrees at 8 bases. CDR1 and CDR2 (germline): SGHRS, YFSETQ. V lost 3 bases to trimming and J lost 7 bases; unmatched junction nucleotides: 12. The CDR3 runs to 15 residues. The chain's CDR3 is CASSSVPGGPGEQYF. CDR3 bases: TGCGCCAGCAGCTCGGTCCCAGGGGGCCCTGGGGAGCAGTACTTC.

The rearrangement uses TRBV7-9 and TRBJ1-5; maybe TRBD1 (5 bases). V was cut by 5 bases and J by 7 bases, with 9 bases left in between. Germline CDR1 is SEHNR and CDR2 is FQNEAQ (reference sequence). CDR3 length: 12 residues. CDR3 sequence reads: CASSPGGQPQHF. CDR3 coding DNA: TGTGCCAGCAGCCCGGGGGGACAGCCCCAGCATTTT.

The chain uses TRBV18 and TRBJ2-3, with D unresolved. Trimming cost V 3 bases and J 6 bases, with 16 bases left between them. This CDR3 is built from 15 residues. The germline V gene encodes CDR1 KGHSH and CDR2 LQKENI. This CDR3 reads CASSPARPMLDTQYF. The CDR3 DNA is TGTGCCAGCTCACCCGCGCGACCGATGCTGGATACGCAGTATTTT.

This rearrangement joins TRBV6-1 to TRBJ2-7; no reliable D call. Germline CDR1 and CDR2: MNHNS and SASEGT. The CDR3 sequence is 16 residues long. The V and J ends lost 1 base and 3 bases respectively, with 16 bases between them. The CDR3 DNA reads as TGTGCCAGCAGTGAAGGGTTACAGCCCATCTTCTACGAGCAGTACTTC. Encoded protein: CASSEGLQPIFYEQYF.

V and J are TRBV7-2 and TRBJ1-1; no reliable D call. In germline, CDR1 is SGHTA, CDR2 FQGNSA. This CDR3 contains 15 residues. V was shortened by 0 bases and J by 4 bases, with 12 bases between the two germline ends. The CDR3 region has the DNA TGTGCCAGCAGCTTAGCTCCCGGGGTGGGCACTGAAGCTTTCTTT. As protein: CASSLAPGVGTEAFF.

The gene calls are TRBV7-9 and TRBJ1-4; 8 bases line up with TRBD1. The V segment lost 5 bases and the J segment 8 bases; nucleotides outside the gene matches: 13. The CDR3 spans 16 residues. CDR1 is SEHNR and CDR2 is FQNEAQ in the germline V gene (reference sequence). CDR3 in DNA: TGTGCCAGCAGCATTAGCGGACAGGGCCGTCAGGAAAAACTGTTTTTT. Translating gives CASSISGQGRQEKLFF.

The chain joins TRBV6-5 to TRBJ2-7, with 8 bases identical to TRBD1. Germline CDR1 is MNHEY and CDR2 is SVGAGI. V gave up 6 bases and J gave up 3 bases; unmatched junction bases: 10. The CDR3 length is 15 residues. CDR3 sequence reads: CASRQGAGPFYEQYF. In nucleotides, the CDR3 is TGTGCCAGCAGGCAGGGGGCAGGGCCCTTCTACGAGCAGTACTTC.

This chain joins TRBV29-1 and TRBJ1-5; no clear D. This CDR3 region has 13 residues. CDR1 is SQVTM and CDR2 is ANQGSEA in the germline V gene. Trimming cost V 4 bases and J 10 bases, with 17 bases left between them. CDR3 DNA: TGCAGCGTTGTGTCGCAGGAAAGAGGACCCCAGCATTTT. This encodes CSVVSQERGPQHF.

In this sample, this clone turned up once. The chain joins TRBV18 to TRBJ1-2; 7 bases match TRBD1. CDR1 KGHSH and CDR2 LQKENI come from the germline V gene. V dropped 0 bases and J dropped 4; count of bases not matched to a gene: 2. The CDR3 has 14 amino acids. The CDR3 here is CASSPPGTVYGYTF. DNA of the CDR3: TGTGCCAGCTCACCACCCGGGACAGTCTATGGCTACACCTTC.